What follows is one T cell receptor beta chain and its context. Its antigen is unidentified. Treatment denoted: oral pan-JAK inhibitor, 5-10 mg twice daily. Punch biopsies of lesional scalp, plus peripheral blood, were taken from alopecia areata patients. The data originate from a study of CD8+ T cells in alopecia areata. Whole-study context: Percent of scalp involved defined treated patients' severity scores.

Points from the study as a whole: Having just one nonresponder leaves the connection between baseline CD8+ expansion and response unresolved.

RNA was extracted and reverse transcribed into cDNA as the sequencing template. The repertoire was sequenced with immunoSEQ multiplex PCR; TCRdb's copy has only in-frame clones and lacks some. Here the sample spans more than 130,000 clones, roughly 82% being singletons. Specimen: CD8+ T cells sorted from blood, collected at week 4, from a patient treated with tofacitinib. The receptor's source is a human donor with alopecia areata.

This CDR3 is CASSLTGDHYEQYF. As DNA, the CDR3 is TGTGCCAGCAGTTTAACAGGGGATCACTACGAGCAGTACTTC. V is TRBV27 and J is TRBJ2-7, with 7 bases matching TRBD1. The V segment lost 2 bases and the J segment 3 bases; nucleotides outside the gene matches: 4. Germline V CDR1 and CDR2: MNHEY, SMNVEV (reference sequence). The CDR3 has 14 amino acids.